This TCR beta chain was identified in a study of a mutant IDH1 vaccine in newly diagnosed glioma. Study overall: Weeks 35 and 47 hosted visits V12 and V13, respectively.

Documented time point: week 35, safety follow-up. What each vaccine dose contained was 300 ug of mutant IDH1 20-mer peptide, accompanied by topical imiquimod. The assay was immunoSEQ multiplex PCR, and TCRdb's table has in-frame clones only and misses some. The top ten hold 6% to 8% of the sample, which has around 53,000 clones, approximately 79% seen once. On this clone itself: What it binds is unknown.

Trimming took off 0 bases at V and 1 base at J, with 8 bases between the two ends. CDR1 and CDR2 (germline): SGHDN, FVKESK. The CDR3 has 15 amino acids. The specimen comprised PBMCs, sampled from a glioma patient whose treatment included an IDH1 peptide vaccine. J is TRBJ2-3 and V is TRBV14; the D gene could be TRBD1 or TRBD2 (5 bases each). This TCR came from a man in his forties with glioma. The CDR3 loop is CASSQDVGGTDTQYF. For the CDR3, the DNA is TGTGCCAGCAGCCAAGATGTGGGGGGCACAGATACGCAGTATTTT.